This TCR beta chain was recovered during a study of blood T cell repertoires in COVID-19. On the study more broadly: Sites across the United States, Italy and Spain contributed samples from acute and convalescent COVID-19.

Authors' methods: Estimates of nucleated cell counts were drawn from the amplification of reference gene primers. Measured with immunoSEQ multiplex PCR; TCRdb has only the in-frame clones, and not every one. V and J calls and clone size come straight from that table; D and trimming were deduced from the DNA. The sample has about 500,000 clones, 89% seen once; the top ten hold approximately 0.9%. Germline V gene data show CDR1 as MNHEY and CDR2 as SVGAGI. J was trimmed by 2 bases and V by 6 bases; bases with no gene match: 7. This CDR3 is 15 amino acids long. The rearrangement joins TRBV6-5 to TRBJ2-3; 8 bases map to TRBD2. The sequenced sample was peripheral blood. This receptor was identified in a man between 18 and 35 years old with COVID-19, enrolled during active disease. CDR3 loop: CASRVAGSFTDTQYF. CDR3 nucleotides: TGTGCCAGCAGAGTAGCGGGAAGCTTCACAGATACGCAGTATTTT.